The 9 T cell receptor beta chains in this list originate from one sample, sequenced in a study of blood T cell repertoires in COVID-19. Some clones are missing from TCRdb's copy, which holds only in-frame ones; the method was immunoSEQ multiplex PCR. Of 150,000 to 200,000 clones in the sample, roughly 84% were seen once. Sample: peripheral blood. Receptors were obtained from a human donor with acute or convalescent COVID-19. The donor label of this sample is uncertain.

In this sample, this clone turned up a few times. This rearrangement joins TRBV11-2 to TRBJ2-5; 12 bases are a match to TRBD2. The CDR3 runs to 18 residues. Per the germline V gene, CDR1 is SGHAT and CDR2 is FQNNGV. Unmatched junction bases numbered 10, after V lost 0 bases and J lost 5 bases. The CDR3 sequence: CASSLDLWASGRGETQYF. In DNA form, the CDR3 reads TGTGCCAGCAGCTTAGATCTATGGGCTAGCGGGAGGGGGGAGACCCAGTACTTC.

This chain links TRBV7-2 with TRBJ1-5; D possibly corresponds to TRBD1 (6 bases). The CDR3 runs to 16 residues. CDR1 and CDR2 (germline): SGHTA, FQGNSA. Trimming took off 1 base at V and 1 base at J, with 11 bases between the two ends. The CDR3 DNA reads TGTGCCAGCAGCTTAGTCTCAGGGGCCAGCAATCAGCCCCAGCATTTT. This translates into CASSLVSGASNQPQHF.

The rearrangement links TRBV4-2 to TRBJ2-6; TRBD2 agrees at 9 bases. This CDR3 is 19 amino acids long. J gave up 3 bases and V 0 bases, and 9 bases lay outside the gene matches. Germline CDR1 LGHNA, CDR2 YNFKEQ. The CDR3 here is CASSQDWAGGPIGANVLTF. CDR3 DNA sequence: TGTGCCAGCAGCCAAGATTGGGCGGGGGGGCCTATTGGGGCCAACGTCCTGACTTTC.

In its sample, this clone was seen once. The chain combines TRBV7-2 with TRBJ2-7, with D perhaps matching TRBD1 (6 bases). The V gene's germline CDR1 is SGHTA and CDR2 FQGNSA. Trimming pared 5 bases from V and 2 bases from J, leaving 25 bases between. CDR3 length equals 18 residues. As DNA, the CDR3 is TGTGCCAGCAGCCTAGGGATAATACTCGGGACAACAACCTACGAGCAGTACTTC. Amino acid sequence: CASSLGIILGTTTYEQYF.

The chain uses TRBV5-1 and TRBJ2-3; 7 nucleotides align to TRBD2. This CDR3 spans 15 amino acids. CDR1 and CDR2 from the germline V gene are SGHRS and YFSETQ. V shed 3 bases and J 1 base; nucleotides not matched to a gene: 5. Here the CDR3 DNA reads TGCGCCAGCAGCTCTGGACTAGTACGCACAGATACGCAGTATTTT. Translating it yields CASSSGLVRTDTQYF.

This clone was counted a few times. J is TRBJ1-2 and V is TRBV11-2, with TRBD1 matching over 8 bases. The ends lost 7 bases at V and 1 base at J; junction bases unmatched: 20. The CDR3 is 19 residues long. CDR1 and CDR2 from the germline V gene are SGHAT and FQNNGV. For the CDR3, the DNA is TGTGCCAGCACCCCTTTAATTGGTTGGGGGACAGGTTATAACTATGGCTACACCTTC. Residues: CASTPLIGWGTGYNYGYTF.

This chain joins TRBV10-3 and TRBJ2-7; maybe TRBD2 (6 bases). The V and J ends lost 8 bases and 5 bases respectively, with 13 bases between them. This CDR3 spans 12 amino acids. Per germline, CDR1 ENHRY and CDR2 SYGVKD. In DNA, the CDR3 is TGTGCCATCTCGGCCAGGGAGGACGAGCAGTACTTC. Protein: CAISAREDEQYF.

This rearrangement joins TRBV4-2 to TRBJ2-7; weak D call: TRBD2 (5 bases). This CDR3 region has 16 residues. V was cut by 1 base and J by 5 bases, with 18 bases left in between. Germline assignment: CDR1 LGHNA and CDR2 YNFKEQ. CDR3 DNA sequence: TGTGCCAGCAGCCAAGCCCGGCGAGGGCAAGAAAACGAGCAGTACTTC. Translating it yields CASSQARRGQENEQYF.

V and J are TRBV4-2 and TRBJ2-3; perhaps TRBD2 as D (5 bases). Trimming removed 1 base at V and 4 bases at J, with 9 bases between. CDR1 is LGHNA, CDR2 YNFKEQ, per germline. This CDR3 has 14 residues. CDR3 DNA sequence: TGTGCCAGCAGCCAAGTCACCGGGGCAGATACGCAGTATTTT. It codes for CASSQVTGADTQYF.